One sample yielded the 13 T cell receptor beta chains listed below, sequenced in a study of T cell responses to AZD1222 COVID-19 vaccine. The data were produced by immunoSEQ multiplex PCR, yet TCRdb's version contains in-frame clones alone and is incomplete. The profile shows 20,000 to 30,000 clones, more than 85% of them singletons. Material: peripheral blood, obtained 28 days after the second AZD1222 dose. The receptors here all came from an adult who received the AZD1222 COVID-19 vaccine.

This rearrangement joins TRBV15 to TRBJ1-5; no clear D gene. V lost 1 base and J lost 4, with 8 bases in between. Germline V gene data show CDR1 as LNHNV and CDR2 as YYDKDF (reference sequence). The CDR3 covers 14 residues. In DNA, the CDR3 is TGTGCCACCAGCAGAGTGGCCGAGAATCAGCCCCAGCATTTT. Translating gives CATSRVAENQPQHF.

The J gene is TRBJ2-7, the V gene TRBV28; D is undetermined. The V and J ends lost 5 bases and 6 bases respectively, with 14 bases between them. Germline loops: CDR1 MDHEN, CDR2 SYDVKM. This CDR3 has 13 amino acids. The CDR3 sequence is CASSEQSWREQYF. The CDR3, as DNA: TGTGCCAGCAGTGAACAATCTTGGCGCGAGCAGTACTTC.

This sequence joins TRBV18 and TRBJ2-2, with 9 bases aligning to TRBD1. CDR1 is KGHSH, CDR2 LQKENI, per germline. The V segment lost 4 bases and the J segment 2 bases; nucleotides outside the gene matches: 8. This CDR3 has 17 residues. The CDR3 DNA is TGTGCCAGCTCACTCAACCCGGGACAGGGCAACACCGGGGAGCTGTTTTTT. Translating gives CASSLNPGQGNTGELFF.

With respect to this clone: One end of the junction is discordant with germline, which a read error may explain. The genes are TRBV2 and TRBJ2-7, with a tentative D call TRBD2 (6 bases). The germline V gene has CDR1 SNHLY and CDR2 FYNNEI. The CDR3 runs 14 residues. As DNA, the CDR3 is TGTGCCAGCAGTGAAGGGACGGAGGACTACGGGCAGTACTTC. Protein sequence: CASSEGTEDYGQYF.

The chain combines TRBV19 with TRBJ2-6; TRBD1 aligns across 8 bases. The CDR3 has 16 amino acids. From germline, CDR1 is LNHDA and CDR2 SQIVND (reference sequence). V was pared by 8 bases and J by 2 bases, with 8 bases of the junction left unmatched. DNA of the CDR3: TGTGCCAGTTCATATGACAGGGGAGCTGGGGCCAACGTCCTGACTTTC. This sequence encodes CASSYDRGAGANVLTF.

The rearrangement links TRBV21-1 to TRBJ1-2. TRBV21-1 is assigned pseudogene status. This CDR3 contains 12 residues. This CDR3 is CASFDVGYGYTF. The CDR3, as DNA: TGTGCCAGCTTCGACGTAGGCTATGGCTACACCTTC.

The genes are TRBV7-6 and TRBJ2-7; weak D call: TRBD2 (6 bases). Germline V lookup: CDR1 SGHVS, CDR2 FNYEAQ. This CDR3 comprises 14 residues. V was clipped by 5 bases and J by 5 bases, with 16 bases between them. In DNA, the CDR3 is TGTGCCAGCAGCCCAGATGCGGGATGGAACGAGCAGTACTTC. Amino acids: CASSPDAGWNEQYF.

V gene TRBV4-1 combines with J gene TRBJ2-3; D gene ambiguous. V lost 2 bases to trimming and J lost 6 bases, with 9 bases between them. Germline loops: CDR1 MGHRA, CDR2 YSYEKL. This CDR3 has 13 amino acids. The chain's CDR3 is CASSQRPMDTQYF. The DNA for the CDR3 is TGCGCCAGCAGCCAACGCCCAATGGATACGCAGTATTTT.

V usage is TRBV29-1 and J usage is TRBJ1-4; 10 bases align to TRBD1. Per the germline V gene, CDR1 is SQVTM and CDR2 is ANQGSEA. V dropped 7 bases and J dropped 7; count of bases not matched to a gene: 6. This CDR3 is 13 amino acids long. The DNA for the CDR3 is TGCAGCGGAGGGACAGGGGCAGGTGAAAAACTGTTTTTT. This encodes CSGGTGAGEKLFF.

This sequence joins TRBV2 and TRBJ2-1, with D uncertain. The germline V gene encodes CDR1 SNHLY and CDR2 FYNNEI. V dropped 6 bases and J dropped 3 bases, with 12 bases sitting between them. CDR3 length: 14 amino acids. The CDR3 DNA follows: TGTGCCAGCAGGACACCTTGGATCTACAATGAGCAGTTCTTC. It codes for CASRTPWIYNEQFF.

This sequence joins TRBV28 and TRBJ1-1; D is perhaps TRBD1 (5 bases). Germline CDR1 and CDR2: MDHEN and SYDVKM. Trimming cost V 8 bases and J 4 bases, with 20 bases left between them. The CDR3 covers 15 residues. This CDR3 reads CASVPPRDGITEAFF. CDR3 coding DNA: TGTGCCAGCGTCCCCCCCAGGGATGGGATCACTGAAGCTTTCTTT.

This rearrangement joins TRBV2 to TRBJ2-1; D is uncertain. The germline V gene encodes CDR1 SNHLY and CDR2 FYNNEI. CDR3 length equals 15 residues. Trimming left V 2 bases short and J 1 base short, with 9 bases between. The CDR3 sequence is CASSEFTASYNEQFF. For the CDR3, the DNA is TGTGCCAGCAGTGAATTCACAGCATCCTACAATGAGCAGTTCTTC.

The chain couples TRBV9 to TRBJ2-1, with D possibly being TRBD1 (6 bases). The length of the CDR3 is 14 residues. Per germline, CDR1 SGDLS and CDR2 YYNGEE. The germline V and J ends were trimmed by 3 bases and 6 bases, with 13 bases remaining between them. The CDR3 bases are TGTGCCAGCAGCGAGACAGGCCTAATCAATGAGCAGTTCTTC. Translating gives CASSETGLINEQFF.